This TCR beta chain was found in a study of breast tumors, draining lymph nodes, adjacent tissues. A word on this clonotype: Its antigen is unidentified. The conserved final phenylalanine or tryptophan is absent from the CDR3, which likely points to a read error. The DNA is omitted, as the CDR3 cannot be located on it reliably, and the CDR3 follows TCRdb's listing.

TCRdb reprocessed the multiplex PCR reads via MiXCR and lists one record per CDR3 protein. Among about 89,000 distinct CDR3 sequences, roughly 28% were seen once, and the ten largest hold 8.1%. Axillary draining lymph nodes of breast cancer patients supplied the node samples. Regarding the study as a whole: Data only fit, rather than demonstrated, lymph node origin of most tumor T cells. Tumors had less TCR diversity than lymph nodes, more than nontumor tissue.

The TCR originated in a female donor with breast cancer. Some clones in this sample may be carry-over from other donors' samples. Sequencing input: axillary lymph node tissue.

The CDR3 here is CAISEGLSGRAGSTGELSS. J is TRBJ2-2 and V is TRBV10-3; TRBD2, the table's D call, was not compared with the DNA. Germline V lookup: CDR1 ENHRY, CDR2 SYGVKD. The CDR3 is 19 amino acids long, termini counted.